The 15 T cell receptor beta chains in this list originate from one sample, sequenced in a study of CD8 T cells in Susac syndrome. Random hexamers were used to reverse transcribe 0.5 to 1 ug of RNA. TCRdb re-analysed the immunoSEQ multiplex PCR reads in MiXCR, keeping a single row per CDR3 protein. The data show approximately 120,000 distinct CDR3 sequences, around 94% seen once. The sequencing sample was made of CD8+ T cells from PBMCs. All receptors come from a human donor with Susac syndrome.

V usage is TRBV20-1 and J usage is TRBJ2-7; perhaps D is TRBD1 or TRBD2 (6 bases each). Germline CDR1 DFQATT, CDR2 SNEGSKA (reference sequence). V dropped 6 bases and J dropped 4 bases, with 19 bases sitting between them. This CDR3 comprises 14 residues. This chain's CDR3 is CSARMGGGHYEQYF. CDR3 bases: TGCAGTGCCAGGATGGGGGGCGGCCATTACGAGCAGTACTTC.

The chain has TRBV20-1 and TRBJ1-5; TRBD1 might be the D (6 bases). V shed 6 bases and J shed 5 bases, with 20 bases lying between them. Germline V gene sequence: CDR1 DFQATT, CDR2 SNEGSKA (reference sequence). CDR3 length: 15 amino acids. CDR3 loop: CSASSPGEGYQPQHF. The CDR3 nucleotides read TGCAGTGCCTCGAGTCCAGGGGAGGGTTATCAGCCCCAGCATTTT.

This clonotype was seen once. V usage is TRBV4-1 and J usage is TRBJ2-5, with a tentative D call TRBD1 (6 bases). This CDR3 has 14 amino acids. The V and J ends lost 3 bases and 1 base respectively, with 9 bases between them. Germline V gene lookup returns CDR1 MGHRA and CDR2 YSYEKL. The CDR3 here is CASSHTGFQETQYF. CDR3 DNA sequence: TGCGCCAGCAGCCACACAGGGTTCCAAGAGACCCAGTACTTC.

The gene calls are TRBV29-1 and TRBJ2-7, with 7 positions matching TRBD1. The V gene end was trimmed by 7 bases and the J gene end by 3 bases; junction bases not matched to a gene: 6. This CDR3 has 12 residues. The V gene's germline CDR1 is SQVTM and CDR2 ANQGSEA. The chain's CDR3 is CSAGTEDYEQYF. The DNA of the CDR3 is TGCAGCGCCGGGACAGAGGACTACGAGCAGTACTTC.

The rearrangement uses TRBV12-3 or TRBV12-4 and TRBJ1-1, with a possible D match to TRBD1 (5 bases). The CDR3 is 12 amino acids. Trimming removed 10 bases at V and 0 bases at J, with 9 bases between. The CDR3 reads CATGQVNTEAFF. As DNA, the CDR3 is TGTGCCACAGGACAAGTGAACACTGAAGCTTTCTTT.

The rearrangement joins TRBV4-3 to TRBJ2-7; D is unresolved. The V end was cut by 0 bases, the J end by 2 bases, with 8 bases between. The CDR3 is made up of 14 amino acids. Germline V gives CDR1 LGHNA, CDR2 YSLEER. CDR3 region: CASSQDRQTYEQYF. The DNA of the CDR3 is TGCGCCAGCAGCCAAGATCGGCAGACCTACGAGCAGTACTTC.

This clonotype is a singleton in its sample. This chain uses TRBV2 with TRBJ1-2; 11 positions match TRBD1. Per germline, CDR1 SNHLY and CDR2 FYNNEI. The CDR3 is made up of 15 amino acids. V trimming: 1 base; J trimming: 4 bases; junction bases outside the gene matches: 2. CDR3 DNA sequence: TGTGCCAGCAGTGAAGGAGGGACAGGGGGCTATGGCTACACCTTC. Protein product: CASSEGGTGGYGYTF.

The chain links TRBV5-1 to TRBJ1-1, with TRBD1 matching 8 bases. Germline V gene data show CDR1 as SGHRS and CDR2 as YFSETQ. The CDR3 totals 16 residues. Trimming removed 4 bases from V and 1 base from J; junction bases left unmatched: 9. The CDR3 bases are TGCGCCAGCAGCACAGAACAGGGGGTGGAGAACACTGAAGCTTTCTTT. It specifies CASSTEQGVENTEAFF. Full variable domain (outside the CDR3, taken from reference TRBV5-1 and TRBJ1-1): KAGVTQTPRYLIKTRGQQVTLSCSPISGHRSVSWYQQTPGQGLQFLFEYFSETQRNKGNFPGRFSGRQFSNSRSEMNVSTLELGDSALYLCASSTEQGVENTEAFFGQGTRLTVV.

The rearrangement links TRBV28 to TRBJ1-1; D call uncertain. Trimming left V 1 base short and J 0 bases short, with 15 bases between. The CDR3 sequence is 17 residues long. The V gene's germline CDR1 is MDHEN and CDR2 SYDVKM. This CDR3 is CASSLSTSREVNTEAFF. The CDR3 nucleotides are TGTGCCAGCAGTTTATCTACTTCTCGGGAGGTGAACACTGAAGCTTTCTTT.

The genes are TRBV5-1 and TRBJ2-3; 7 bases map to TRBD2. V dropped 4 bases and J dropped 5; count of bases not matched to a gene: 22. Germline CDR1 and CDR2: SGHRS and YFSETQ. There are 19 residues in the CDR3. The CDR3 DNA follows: TGCGCCAGCAGCCCCTCCGGGACTAATATTCCCTCCCCGCGAGATACGCAGTATTTT. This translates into CASSPSGTNIPSPRDTQYF.

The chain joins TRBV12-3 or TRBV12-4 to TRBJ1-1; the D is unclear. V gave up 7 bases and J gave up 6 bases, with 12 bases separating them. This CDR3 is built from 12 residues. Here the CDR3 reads CASIGIRAEAFF. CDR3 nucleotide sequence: TGTGCCAGCATAGGGATTCGGGCTGAAGCTTTCTTT.

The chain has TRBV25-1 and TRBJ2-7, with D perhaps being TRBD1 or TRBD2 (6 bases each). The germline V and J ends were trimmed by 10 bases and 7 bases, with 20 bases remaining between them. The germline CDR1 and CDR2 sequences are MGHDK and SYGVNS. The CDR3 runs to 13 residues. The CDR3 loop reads CATDGGGLGEQYF. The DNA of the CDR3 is TGTGCCACCGATGGAGGGGGACTGGGGGAGCAGTACTTC.

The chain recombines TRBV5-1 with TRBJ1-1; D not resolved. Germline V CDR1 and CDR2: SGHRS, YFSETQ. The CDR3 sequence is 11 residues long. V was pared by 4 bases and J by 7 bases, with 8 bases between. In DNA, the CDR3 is TGCGCCAGCAGCGGCAAATTTGAAGCTTTCTTT. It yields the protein CASSGKFEAFF.

As DNA, the CDR3 is TGTGCCAGCTCAGACGGACTTGGAGCTTTCTTT. This translates into CASSDGLGAFF. The chain has TRBV18 and TRBJ1-1; D is uncertain. CDR3 length: 11 residues. Germline CDR1 and CDR2: KGHSH and LQKENI. Trimming stripped 5 bases from V and 10 bases from J, with 11 bases between. Full variable domain (rest looked up from reference TRBV18 and TRBJ1-1): NAGVMQNPRHLVRRRGQEARLRCSPMKGHSHVYWYRQLPEEGLKFMVYLQKENIIDESGMPKERFSAEFPKEGPSILRIQQVVRGDSAAYFCASSDGLGAFFGQGTRLTVV.

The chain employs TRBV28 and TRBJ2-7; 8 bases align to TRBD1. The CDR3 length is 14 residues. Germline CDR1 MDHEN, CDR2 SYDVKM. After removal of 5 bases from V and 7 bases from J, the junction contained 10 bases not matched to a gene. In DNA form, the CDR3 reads TGTGCCAGCAGTCCCCGGACAGGGACGCGTGAGCAGTACTTC. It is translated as CASSPRTGTREQYF.